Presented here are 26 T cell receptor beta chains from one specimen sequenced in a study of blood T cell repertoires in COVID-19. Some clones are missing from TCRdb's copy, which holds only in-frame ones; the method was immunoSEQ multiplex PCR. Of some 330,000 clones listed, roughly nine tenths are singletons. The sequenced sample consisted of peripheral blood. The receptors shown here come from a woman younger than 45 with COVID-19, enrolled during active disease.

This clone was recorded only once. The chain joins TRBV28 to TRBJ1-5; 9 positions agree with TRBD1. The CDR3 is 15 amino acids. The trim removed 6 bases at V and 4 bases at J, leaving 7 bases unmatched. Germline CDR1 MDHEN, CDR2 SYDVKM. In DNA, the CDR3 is TGTGCCAGCAGCTCCCCCGGGACAGGGAATCAGCCCCAGCATTTT. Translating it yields CASSSPGTGNQPQHF.

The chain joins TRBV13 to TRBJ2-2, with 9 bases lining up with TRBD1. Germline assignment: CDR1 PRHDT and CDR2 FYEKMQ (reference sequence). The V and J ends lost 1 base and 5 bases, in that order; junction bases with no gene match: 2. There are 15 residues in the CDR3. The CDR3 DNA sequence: TGTGCCAGCAGCTTAGTGGGACAGGGAACCGGGGAGCTGTTTTTT. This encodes CASSLVGQGTGELFF.

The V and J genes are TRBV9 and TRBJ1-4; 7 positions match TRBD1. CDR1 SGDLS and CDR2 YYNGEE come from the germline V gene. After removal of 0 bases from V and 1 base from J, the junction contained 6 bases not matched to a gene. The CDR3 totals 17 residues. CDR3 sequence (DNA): TGTGCCAGCAGCGTAGGGGTAGGGGGCGGAACTAATGAAAAACTGTTTTTT. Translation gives CASSVGVGGGTNEKLFF.

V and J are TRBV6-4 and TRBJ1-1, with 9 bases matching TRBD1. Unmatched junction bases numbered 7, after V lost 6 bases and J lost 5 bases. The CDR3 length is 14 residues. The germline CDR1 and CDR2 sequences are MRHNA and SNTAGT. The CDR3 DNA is TGTGCCAGCAGACGGTGGGACAGGGAGACTGAAGCTTTCTTT. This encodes CASRRWDRETEAFF.

This CDR3 is CASSLWQSQGLGSPLHF. Here the CDR3 DNA reads TGTGCCAGCAGTTTATGGCAATCACAGGGGCTAGGTTCACCCCTCCACTTT. The rearrangement joins TRBV27 to TRBJ1-6; 7 nucleotides match TRBD1. This CDR3 spans 17 amino acids. V gave up 1 base and J gave up 9 bases; unmatched junction bases: 12. CDR1 is MNHEY and CDR2 is SMNVEV in the germline V gene (reference sequence).

The chain's CDR3 is CASKKRGPYNEQFF. CDR3 nucleotide sequence: TGTGCCAGCAAGAAGCGGGGCCCCTACAATGAGCAGTTCTTC. The J gene is TRBJ2-1, the V gene TRBV5-4, with 7 bases identical to TRBD2. J was trimmed by 2 bases and V by 6 bases; bases with no gene match: 5. Per germline, CDR1 SGHNT and CDR2 YYREEE (reference sequence). This CDR3 contains 14 residues.

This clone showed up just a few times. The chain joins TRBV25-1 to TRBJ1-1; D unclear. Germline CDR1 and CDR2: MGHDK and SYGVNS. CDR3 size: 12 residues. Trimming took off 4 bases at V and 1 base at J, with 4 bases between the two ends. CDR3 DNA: TGTGCCAGCAGTGTGCGGAACACTGAAGCTTTCTTT. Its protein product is CASSVRNTEAFF.

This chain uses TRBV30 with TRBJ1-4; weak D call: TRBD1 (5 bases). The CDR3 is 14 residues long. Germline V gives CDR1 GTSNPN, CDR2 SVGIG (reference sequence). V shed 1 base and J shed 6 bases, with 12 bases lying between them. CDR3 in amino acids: CAWSGDGGYEKLFF. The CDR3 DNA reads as TGTGCCTGGAGTGGGGACGGGGGATATGAAAAACTGTTTTTT.

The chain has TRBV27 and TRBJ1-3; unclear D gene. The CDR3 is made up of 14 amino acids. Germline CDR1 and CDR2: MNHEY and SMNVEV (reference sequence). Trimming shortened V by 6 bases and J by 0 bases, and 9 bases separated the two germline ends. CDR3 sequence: CASSLRASGNTIYF. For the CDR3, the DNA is TGTGCCAGCAGCCTGCGAGCCTCTGGAAACACCATATATTTT.

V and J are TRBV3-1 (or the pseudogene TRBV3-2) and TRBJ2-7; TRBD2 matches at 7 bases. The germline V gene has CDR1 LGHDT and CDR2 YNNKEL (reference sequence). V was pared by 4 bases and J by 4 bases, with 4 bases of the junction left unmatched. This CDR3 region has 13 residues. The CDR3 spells CASSLQGGYEQYF. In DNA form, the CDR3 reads TGTGCCAGCAGCCTCCAGGGAGGGTACGAGCAGTACTTC.

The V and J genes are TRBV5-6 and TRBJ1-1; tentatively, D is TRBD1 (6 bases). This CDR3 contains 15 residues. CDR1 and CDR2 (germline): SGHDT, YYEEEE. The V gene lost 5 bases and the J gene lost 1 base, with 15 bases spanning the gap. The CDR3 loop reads CASRPRRDKNTEAFF. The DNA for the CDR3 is TGTGCCAGCAGACCTCGCCGGGACAAGAACACTGAAGCTTTCTTT.

CDR3: CASSPTLAGTYNEQFF. As DNA, the CDR3 is TGCGCCAGCAGCCCCACCCTAGCGGGGACCTACAATGAGCAGTTCTTC. The V gene is TRBV4-1, the J gene TRBJ2-1; 9 bases map to TRBD2. The CDR3 length is 16 residues. Trimming cost V 4 bases and J 2 bases; bases outside gene matches: 6. In germline, CDR1 is MGHRA, CDR2 YSYEKL.

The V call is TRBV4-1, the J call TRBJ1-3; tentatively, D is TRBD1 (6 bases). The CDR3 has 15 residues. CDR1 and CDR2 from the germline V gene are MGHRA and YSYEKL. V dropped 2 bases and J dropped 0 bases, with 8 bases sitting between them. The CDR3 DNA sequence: TGCGCCAGCAGCCAAAGGACAGCCTCTGGAAACACCATATATTTT. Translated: CASSQRTASGNTIYF.

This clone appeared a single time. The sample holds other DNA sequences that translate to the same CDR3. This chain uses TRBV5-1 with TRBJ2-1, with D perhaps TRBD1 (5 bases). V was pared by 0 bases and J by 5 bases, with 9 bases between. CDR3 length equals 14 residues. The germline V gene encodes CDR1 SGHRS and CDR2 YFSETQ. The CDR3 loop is CASSLGSGNNEQFF. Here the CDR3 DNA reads TGCGCCAGCAGCTTGGGATCAGGGAACAATGAGCAGTTCTTC. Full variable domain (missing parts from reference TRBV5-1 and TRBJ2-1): KAGVTQTPRYLIKTRGQQVTLSCSPISGHRSVSWYQQTPGQGLQFLFEYFSETQRNKGNFPGRFSGRQFSNSRSEMNVSTLELGDSALYLCASSLGSGNNEQFFGPGTRLTVL.

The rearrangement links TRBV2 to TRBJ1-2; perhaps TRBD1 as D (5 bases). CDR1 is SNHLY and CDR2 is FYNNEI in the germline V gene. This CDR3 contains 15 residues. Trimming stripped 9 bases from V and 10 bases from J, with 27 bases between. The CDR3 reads CARTVQRDLWQDYTF. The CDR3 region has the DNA TGTGCCAGGACAGTACAGCGCGACCTCTGGCAAGACTACACCTTC.

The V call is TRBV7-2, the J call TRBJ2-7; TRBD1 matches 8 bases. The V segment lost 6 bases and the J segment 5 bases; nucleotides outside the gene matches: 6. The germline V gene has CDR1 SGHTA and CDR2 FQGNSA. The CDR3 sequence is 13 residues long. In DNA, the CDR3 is TGTGCCAGCAGGATGACAGGGGCCCACGAGCAGTACTTC. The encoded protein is CASRMTGAHEQYF.

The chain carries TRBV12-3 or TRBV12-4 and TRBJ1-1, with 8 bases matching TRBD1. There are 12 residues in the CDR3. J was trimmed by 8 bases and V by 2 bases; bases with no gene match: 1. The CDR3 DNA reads TGTGCCAGCAGTTTAACAGGGGGAGAAGCTTTCTTT. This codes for CASSLTGGEAFF.

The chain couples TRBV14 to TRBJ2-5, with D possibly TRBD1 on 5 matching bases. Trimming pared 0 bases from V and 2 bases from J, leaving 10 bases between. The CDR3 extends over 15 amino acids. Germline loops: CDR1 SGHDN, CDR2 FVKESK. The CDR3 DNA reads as TGTGCCAGCAGCCAAGAAACAGGCGTTCAAGAGACCCAGTACTTC. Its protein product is CASSQETGVQETQYF.

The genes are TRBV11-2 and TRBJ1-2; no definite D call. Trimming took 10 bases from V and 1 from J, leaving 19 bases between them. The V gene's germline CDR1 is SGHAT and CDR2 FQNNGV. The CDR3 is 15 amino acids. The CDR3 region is CATRQAPLINYGYTF. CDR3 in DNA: TGTGCCACCCGGCAGGCACCACTGATTAACTATGGCTACACCTTC.

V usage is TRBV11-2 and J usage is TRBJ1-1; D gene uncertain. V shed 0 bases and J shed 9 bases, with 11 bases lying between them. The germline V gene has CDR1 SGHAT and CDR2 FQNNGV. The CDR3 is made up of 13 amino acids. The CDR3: CASSLDISIQAFF. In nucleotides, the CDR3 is TGTGCCAGCAGCTTAGATATCTCTATCCAAGCTTTCTTT.

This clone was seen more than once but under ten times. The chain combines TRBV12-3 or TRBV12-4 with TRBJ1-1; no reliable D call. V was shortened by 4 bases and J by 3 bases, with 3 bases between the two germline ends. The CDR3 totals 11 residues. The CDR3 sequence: CASSSDTEAFF. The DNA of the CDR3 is TGTGCCAGCAGTTCGGACACTGAAGCTTTCTTT.

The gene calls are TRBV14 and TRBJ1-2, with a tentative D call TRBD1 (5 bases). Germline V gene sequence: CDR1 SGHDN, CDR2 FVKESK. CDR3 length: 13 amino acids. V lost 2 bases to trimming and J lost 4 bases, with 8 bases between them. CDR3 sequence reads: CASSQLQAYGYTF. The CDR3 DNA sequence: TGTGCCAGCAGCCAACTACAGGCCTATGGCTACACCTTC.

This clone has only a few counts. The CDR3 spells CASRGTGGANYGYTF. The CDR3 DNA sequence: TGTGCCAGTCGCGGAACAGGGGGCGCGAACTATGGCTACACCTTC. The genes are TRBV19 and TRBJ1-2, with 9 bases fitting TRBD1. J lost 2 bases, V lost 8 bases, and 9 bases had no gene match. Germline lookup yields CDR1 LNHDA and CDR2 SQIVND (reference sequence). The CDR3 contains 15 residues.

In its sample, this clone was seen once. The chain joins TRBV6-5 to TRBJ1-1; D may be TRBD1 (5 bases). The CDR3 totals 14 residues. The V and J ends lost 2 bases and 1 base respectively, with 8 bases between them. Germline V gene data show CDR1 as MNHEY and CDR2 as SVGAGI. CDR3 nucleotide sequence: TGTGCCAGCAGTTACGACAGTTCGAACACTGAAGCTTTCTTT. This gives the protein CASSYDSSNTEAFF.

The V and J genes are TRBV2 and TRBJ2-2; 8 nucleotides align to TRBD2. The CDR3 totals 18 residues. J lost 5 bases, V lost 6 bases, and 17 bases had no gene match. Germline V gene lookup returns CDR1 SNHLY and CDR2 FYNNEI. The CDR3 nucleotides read TGTGCCAGCAGAAGACAGGCCGGAGGAGCGGGGGAGACCGGGGAGCTGTTTTTT. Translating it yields CASRRQAGGAGETGELFF.

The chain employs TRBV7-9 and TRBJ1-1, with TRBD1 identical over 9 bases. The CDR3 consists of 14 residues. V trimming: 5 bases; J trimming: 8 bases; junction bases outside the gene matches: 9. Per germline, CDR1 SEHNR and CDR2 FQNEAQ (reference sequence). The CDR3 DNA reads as TGTGCCAGCAGCGCGACACAGGGGGCGGCGGAAGCTTTCTTT. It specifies CASSATQGAAEAFF.